The 24 T cell receptor beta chains listed next were all sequenced from one sample in a study of shared clonotypes between healthy human individuals. Here immunoSEQ multiplex PCR was the method, and the copy in TCRdb shows in-frame clones only, minus some. Here the sample spans 300,000 to 400,000 clones, 80% to 90% being singletons. Sequenced input: memory CD8+ T cells sorted from blood. Subset of the sample: CD45RO+ cells pooled with CCR7-negative TemRA cells. The receptor set was obtained from a man aged 18 to 30 in good health.

The chain recombines TRBV27 with TRBJ2-3; D gene unclear. V was shortened by 7 bases and J by 2 bases, with 13 bases between the two germline ends. Germline V lookup: CDR1 MNHEY, CDR2 SMNVEV (reference sequence). CDR3 length equals 14 residues. DNA for the CDR3: TGTGCCAGCAAAATTCAGAGCCCCACAGATACGCAGTATTTT. Translation: CASKIQSPTDTQYF.

The chain joins TRBV5-1 to TRBJ1-5; TRBD1 aligns across 8 bases. Germline loops: CDR1 SGHRS, CDR2 YFSETQ. The J segment lost 4 bases and the V segment lost 3 bases, leaving 3 bases of the junction unmatched. This CDR3 is built from 14 residues. CDR3 loop: CASSSGGWNQPQHF. In DNA, the CDR3 is TGCGCCAGCAGCTCAGGGGGCTGGAATCAGCCCCAGCATTTT.

V is TRBV29-1 and J is TRBJ2-5, with 13 bases that match TRBD2. The CDR3 sequence is 16 residues long. Germline-derived CDR1 and CDR2 are SQVTM and ANQGSEA. V shed 2 bases and J 3 bases; nucleotides not matched to a gene: 6. The CDR3 is CSVETSGRGAEETQYF. CDR3 sequence (DNA): TGCAGCGTTGAAACTAGCGGGAGGGGGGCAGAAGAGACCCAGTACTTC.

This clone was counted a single time. This rearrangement joins TRBV5-1 to TRBJ2-5; weak D call: TRBD2 (6 bases). Germline CDR1 is SGHRS and CDR2 is YFSETQ. Between the trimmed V and J ends, which lost 5 bases and 0 bases, there was a span of 20 bases. This CDR3 is 17 amino acids long. The CDR3 spells CASRPLLAVQYQETQYF. The CDR3 nucleotides read TGCGCCAGCAGACCTCTTTTAGCGGTCCAGTACCAAGAGACCCAGTACTTC. The whole variable domain, remainder taken from reference TRBV5-1 and TRBJ2-5, is KAGVTQTPRYLIKTRGQQVTLSCSPISGHRSVSWYQQTPGQGLQFLFEYFSETQRNKGNFPGRFSGRQFSNSRSEMNVSTLELGDSALYLCASRPLLAVQYQETQYFGPGTRLLVL.

V and J are TRBV10-3 and TRBJ1-3; D may be TRBD1 (5 bases). Between the trimmed V and J ends, which lost 3 bases and 2 bases, there was a span of 8 bases. In germline, CDR1 is ENHRY, CDR2 SYGVKD. This CDR3 comprises 14 residues. The CDR3 reads CAISEPGTGNTIYF. The CDR3 coding sequence is TGTGCCATCAGTGAACCAGGGACTGGAAACACCATATATTTT.

This clone was seen just once. This rearrangement joins TRBV29-1 to TRBJ1-2; D gene uncertain. The germline CDR1 and CDR2 sequences are SQVTM and ANQGSEA. CDR3 size: 12 residues. Trimming pared 3 bases from V and 3 bases from J, leaving 8 bases between. The CDR3 nucleotides read TGCAGCGTTGATGTTGGGTACTATGGCTACACCTTC. Its translation is CSVDVGYYGYTF. The full variable domain, completed using reference TRBV29-1 and TRBJ1-2, is SAVISQKPSRDICQRGTSLTIQCQVDSQVTMMFWYRQQPGQSLTLIATANQGSEATYESGFVIDKFPISRPNLTFSTLTVSNMSPEDSSIYLCSVDVGYYGYTFGSGTRLTVV.

This chain links TRBV29-1 with TRBJ2-1; maybe TRBD2 (6 bases). V was clipped by 1 base and J by 1 base, with 11 bases between them. The CDR3 is 15 residues long. Germline V lookup: CDR1 SQVTM, CDR2 ANQGSEA. CDR3 loop: CSVEGGVRSYNEQFF. CDR3 bases: TGCAGCGTTGAAGGGGGGGTCAGGTCCTACAATGAGCAGTTCTTC.

The chain is built from TRBV20-1 and TRBJ1-5, with D perhaps TRBD1 (5 bases). The CDR3 runs to 11 residues. Per germline, CDR1 DFQATT and CDR2 SNEGSKA (reference sequence). V was pared by 3 bases and J by 15 bases, with 15 bases between. CDR3 protein: CSARGDVAPHF. CDR3 sequence (DNA): TGCAGTGCTAGGGGGGACGTAGCCCCGCATTTT.

The chain recombines TRBV5-6 with TRBJ2-7; D call uncertain. V was clipped by 4 bases and J by 2 bases, with 13 bases between them. Germline assignment: CDR1 SGHDT and CDR2 YYEEEE. The CDR3 is 14 amino acids. CDR3 sequence reads: CASSPLGGTYEQYF. The CDR3 DNA follows: TGTGCCAGCAGCCCCCTGGGTGGTACCTACGAGCAGTACTTC.

Only a few counts were recorded for this clone. The genes are TRBV7-9 and TRBJ2-5; TRBD2 matches at 8 bases. The V gene end was trimmed by 5 bases and the J gene end by 1 base; junction bases not matched to a gene: 9. The V gene's germline CDR1 is SEHNR and CDR2 FQNEAQ (reference sequence). This CDR3 has 16 amino acids. The CDR3 coding sequence is TGTGCCAGCAGCGCAGCCCTAGCGGGCAGCCAAGAGACCCAGTACTTC. It translates to CASSAALAGSQETQYF.

The CDR3 DNA sequence: TGTGCCAGCAGTGAAATATGGGACAATGAGCAGTTCTTC. This sequence encodes CASSEIWDNEQFF. The chain uses TRBV27 and TRBJ2-1; D call uncertain. V dropped 5 bases and J dropped 5 bases, with 10 bases sitting between them. Germline-derived CDR1 and CDR2 are MNHEY and SMNVEV (reference sequence). The CDR3 totals 13 residues.

The chain combines TRBV4-3 with TRBJ2-7; the D gene could be TRBD1 or TRBD2 (5 bases each). The CDR3 covers 18 residues. Germline CDR1 reads LGHNA; CDR2 reads YSLEER. V dropped 0 bases and J dropped 2 bases, with 20 bases sitting between them. The CDR3 loop is CASSQEQVLDQTTYEQYF. In DNA form, the CDR3 reads TGCGCCAGCAGCCAAGAACAGGTCCTAGACCAGACTACCTACGAGCAGTACTTC.

The chain recombines TRBV10-3 with TRBJ2-3, with D uncertain. The CDR3 is 15 residues long. V gave up 2 bases and J gave up 0 bases, with 9 bases separating them. CDR1 and CDR2 from the germline V gene are ENHRY and SYGVKD. CDR3 in amino acids: CAISEVASSTDTQYF. CDR3 nucleotides: TGTGCCATCAGTGAGGTCGCGTCTAGCACAGATACGCAGTATTTT.

V usage is TRBV5-6 and J usage is TRBJ1-1, with a tentative D call TRBD1 (6 bases). This CDR3 is 15 amino acids long. Trimming removed 1 base at V and 1 base at J, with 11 bases between. Germline V lookup: CDR1 SGHDT, CDR2 YYEEEE. The CDR3 coding sequence is TGTGCCAGCAGCTTGTATGGGGGCGAGAACACTGAAGCTTTCTTT. Its translation: CASSLYGGENTEAFF.

This clone appeared a single time. The chain couples TRBV5-6 to TRBJ1-5, with TRBD1 as a possible D gene (5 bases). V lost 0 bases and J 1 base, leaving 14 bases between the germline ends. This CDR3 spans 17 amino acids. The germline gives CDR1 SGHDT, CDR2 YYEEEE. The CDR3 coding sequence is TGTGCCAGCAGCTTGGCTGGCAGGGTTGTAAGCAATCAGCCCCAGCATTTT. Protein sequence: CASSLAGRVVSNQPQHF.

This clone was observed once. V and J are TRBV29-1 and TRBJ2-2; D is perhaps TRBD1 (6 bases). CDR3 length: 13 residues. V shed 7 bases and J shed 5 bases, with 14 bases lying between them. Germline V gene data show CDR1 as SQVTM and CDR2 as ANQGSEA. The CDR3 loop reads CSALQGSTGELFF. The CDR3 region has the DNA TGCAGCGCCTTACAGGGTAGTACCGGGGAGCTGTTTTTT.

The rearrangement uses TRBV5-1 and TRBJ2-7; 11 positions match TRBD2. The CDR3 covers 16 residues. J gave up 1 base and V 2 bases, and 5 bases lay outside the gene matches. Germline CDR1 is SGHRS and CDR2 is YFSETQ. The CDR3 nucleotides read TGCGCCAGCAGCTTCTTTCTAGCGGGGGGTTCCTACGAGCAGTACTTC. Translated: CASSFFLAGGSYEQYF.

The chain joins TRBV5-1 to TRBJ1-1; D not certain. Germline CDR1 and CDR2: SGHRS and YFSETQ. There are 18 residues in the CDR3. Trimming pared 4 bases from V and 2 bases from J, leaving 24 bases between. Here the CDR3 reads CASSHHARALGANTEAFF. The CDR3 DNA reads as TGCGCCAGCAGCCATCATGCAAGAGCCCTGGGAGCTAACACTGAAGCTTTCTTT. Looking up the rest from reference TRBV5-1 and TRBJ1-1 gives the full variable domain: KAGVTQTPRYLIKTRGQQVTLSCSPISGHRSVSWYQQTPGQGLQFLFEYFSETQRNKGNFPGRFSGRQFSNSRSEMNVSTLELGDSALYLCASSHHARALGANTEAFFGQGTRLTVV.

As concerns this clone: A single base is all that separates this from a far larger clone, so a read error is likely. The V gene is TRBV5-4, the J gene TRBJ1-5; possible D gene TRBD1, 5 bases. The CDR3 runs 12 residues. Germline V gives CDR1 SGHNT, CDR2 YYREEE (reference sequence). The V end was cut by 4 bases, the J end by 4 bases, with 6 bases between. The CDR3 loop reads CASSAGNQPQHF. CDR3 nucleotide sequence: TGTGCCAGCAGCGCAGGGAATCAGCCCCAGCATTTT.

This clone was seen just once. V is TRBV10-2 and J is TRBJ1-2; 8 bases match TRBD1. The germline V gene encodes CDR1 WSHSY and CDR2 SAAADI. The CDR3 extends over 14 amino acids. The V gene end was trimmed by 6 bases and the J gene end by 2 bases; junction bases not matched to a gene: 5. The CDR3, as DNA: TGCGCCAGCAGACAGACAGGGGAAAACTATGGCTACACCTTC. It codes for CASRQTGENYGYTF.

The table lists this clone with a count of one. The rearrangement joins TRBV6-5 to TRBJ1-4, with D perhaps matching TRBD1 (5 bases). The CDR3 is 15 amino acids. V dropped 5 bases and J dropped 4 bases, with 14 bases sitting between them. Germline CDR1 is MNHEY and CDR2 is SVGAGI. The CDR3 reads CASSQGAVFNEKLFF. The CDR3 DNA sequence: TGTGCCAGCAGTCAAGGGGCGGTATTTAATGAAAAACTGTTTTTT.

This chain connects TRBV4-1 to TRBJ2-3, with 8 bases fitting TRBD1. CDR1 and CDR2 (germline): MGHRA, YSYEKL. V lost 2 bases, J lost 1 base, and 5 bases stayed unmatched. This CDR3 spans 16 amino acids. CDR3: CASSQPDRVGTDTQYF. DNA of the CDR3: TGCGCCAGCAGCCAACCGGACAGGGTGGGCACAGATACGCAGTATTTT.

This clone occurred once. The gene calls are TRBV5-1 and TRBJ2-7; D is undetermined. The V gene lost 2 bases and the J gene lost 4 bases, with 10 bases spanning the gap. CDR3 length equals 13 residues. Germline V gene lookup returns CDR1 SGHRS and CDR2 YFSETQ. The CDR3 DNA reads as TGCGCCAGCAGCTTCGGGCCAGATTACGAGCAGTACTTC. It translates to CASSFGPDYEQYF.

The rearrangement uses TRBV12-5 and TRBJ2-7; a weak D match, TRBD1 (6 bases). This CDR3 has 15 residues. The ends were cut back, 2 bases at V and 5 bases at J, with 16 bases in the middle. CDR1 is LGHNT and CDR2 is FRNRAP in the germline V gene. CDR3 DNA: TGTGCTAGTGGTTTGATGATCAGGGGAGCGGACGAGCAGTACTTC. Its protein product is CASGLMIRGADEQYF.